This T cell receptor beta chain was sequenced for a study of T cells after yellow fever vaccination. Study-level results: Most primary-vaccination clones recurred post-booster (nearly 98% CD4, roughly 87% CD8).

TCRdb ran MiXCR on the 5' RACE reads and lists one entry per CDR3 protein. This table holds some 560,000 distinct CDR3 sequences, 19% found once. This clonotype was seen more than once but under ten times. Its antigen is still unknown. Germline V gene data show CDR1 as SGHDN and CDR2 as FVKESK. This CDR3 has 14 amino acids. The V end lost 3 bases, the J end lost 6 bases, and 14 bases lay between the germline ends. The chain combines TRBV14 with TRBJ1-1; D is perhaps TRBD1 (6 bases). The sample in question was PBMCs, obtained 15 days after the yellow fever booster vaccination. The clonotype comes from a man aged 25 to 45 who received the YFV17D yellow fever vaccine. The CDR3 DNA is TGTGCCAGCAGCCACCTACGTGGGGGCGCTGAAGCTTTCTTT. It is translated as CASSHLRGGAEAFF.